This T cell receptor beta chain was obtained from a study of cytomegalovirus exposure and HLA in healthy donors. The CDR3 contains 15 residues. Germline CDR1 and CDR2: MNHEY and SVGAGI. Unmatched junction bases numbered 8, after V lost 0 bases and J lost 10 bases. The primer mix had 60 Vbeta and 13 Jbeta primers. Libraries were prepared by immunoSEQ multiplex PCR; TCRdb keeps only in-frame clonotypes and omits some of them. The table records about 140,000 clones, around three quarters of them present only once. The J gene is TRBJ2-2, the V gene TRBV6-5, with TRBD1 identical over 7 bases. The material sequenced was PBMCs. The sequence came from a man between 25 and 39 years old in good health. The CDR3 region has the DNA TGTGCCAGCAGTTACTCAGGGACAGCCGACGAGGAGCTGTTTTTT. It codes for CASSYSGTADEELFF.